The 32 T cell receptor beta chains given below trace back to one sample, sequenced in a study of CD8 T cells in Susac syndrome. RNA in amounts of roughly 0.45 to 1 ug was reverse transcribed with random hexamers. TCRdb used MiXCR to reprocess the immunoSEQ multiplex PCR reads, holding one entry per CDR3 protein. The table includes some 70,000 distinct CDR3 sequences, over 85% detected once. Input material: CD8+ T cells from PBMCs. These receptors all come from a human donor with multiple sclerosis.

This sequence joins TRBV5-1 and TRBJ2-7; D remains unclear. Germline loops: CDR1 SGHRS, CDR2 YFSETQ. This CDR3 spans 13 amino acids. Trimming left V 5 bases short and J 2 bases short, with 11 bases between. The CDR3 DNA reads TGCGCCAGCAGTCCGGACGGAACCTACGAGCAGTACTTC. This translates into CASSPDGTYEQYF.

The rearrangement joins TRBV7-9 to TRBJ2-5; D remains unclear. The V end was cut by 6 bases, the J end by 5 bases, with 10 bases between. The length of the CDR3 is 12 residues. Germline-derived CDR1 and CDR2 are SEHNR and FQNEAQ (reference sequence). CDR3: CASRQDGETQYF. CDR3 nucleotide sequence: TGTGCCAGCAGGCAAGATGGTGAGACCCAGTACTTC.

The chain recombines TRBV27 with TRBJ1-1, with 9 bases aligning to TRBD1. The CDR3 is 14 amino acids. Trimming took 6 bases from V and 4 from J; bases not matched to a gene: 6. The germline CDR1 and CDR2 sequences are MNHEY and SMNVEV (reference sequence). DNA of the CDR3: TGTGCCAGCAGCCTCGGGACAGGGAGCACTGAAGCTTTCTTT. Residues: CASSLGTGSTEAFF.

J is TRBJ2-7 and V is TRBV13; 15 nucleotides line up with TRBD2. The CDR3 has 16 residues. In germline, CDR1 is PRHDT, CDR2 FYEKMQ (reference sequence). J was trimmed by 3 bases and V by 5 bases; bases with no gene match: 5. CDR3 loop: CASSPGLAGGIYEQYF. The CDR3 nucleotides read TGTGCCAGCAGCCCAGGACTAGCGGGGGGGATCTACGAGCAGTACTTC. Based on the CDR3 plus reference TRBV13 and TRBJ2-7, the full variable domain is AAGVIQSPRHLIKEKRETATLKCYPIPRHDTVYWYQQGPGQDPQFLISFYEKMQSDKGSIPDRFSAQQFSDYHSELNMSSLELGDSALYFCASSPGLAGGIYEQYFGPGTRLTVT.

The chain uses TRBV29-1 and TRBJ1-1; D unclear. Germline CDR1 SQVTM, CDR2 ANQGSEA. Trimming shortened V by 5 bases and J by 1 base, and 8 bases separated the two germline ends. The length of the CDR3 is 12 residues. CDR3 sequence reads: CSVRRENTEAFF. In DNA, the CDR3 is TGCAGCGTTAGAAGGGAGAACACTGAAGCTTTCTTT.

The CDR3 loop reads CSVERREGRSYEQYF. CDR3 nucleotide sequence: TGCAGCGTTGAACGGCGGGAGGGCAGGTCCTACGAGCAGTACTTC. The chain recombines TRBV29-1 with TRBJ2-7, with 9 bases lining up with TRBD2. After removal of 2 bases from V and 1 base from J, the junction contained 6 bases not matched to a gene. CDR1 and CDR2 (germline): SQVTM, ANQGSEA. This CDR3 spans 15 amino acids.

The chain couples TRBV5-1 to TRBJ1-1; D gene ambiguous. Trimming took off 0 bases at V and 4 bases at J, with 13 bases between the two ends. Germline CDR1 SGHRS, CDR2 YFSETQ. The CDR3 runs 15 residues. The CDR3, as DNA: TGCGCCAGCAGCTTGGTCGAGGCAGGCCTCACTGAAGCTTTCTTT. This translates into CASSLVEAGLTEAFF.

The chain employs TRBV4-3 and TRBJ2-2, with D possibly matching TRBD2 (5 bases). The V and J ends lost 0 bases and 4 bases respectively, with 18 bases between them. The CDR3 extends over 18 amino acids. Germline V CDR1 and CDR2: LGHNA, YSLEER. The CDR3 protein is CASSQDGPASSVTGELFF. The CDR3 DNA reads as TGCGCCAGCAGCCAAGATGGCCCGGCTAGCTCGGTCACCGGGGAGCTGTTTTTT.

This chain uses TRBV24-1 with TRBJ2-2, with D hard to call. The germline CDR1 and CDR2 sequences are KGHDR and SFDVKD. The germline V and J ends were trimmed by 1 base and 3 bases, with 8 bases remaining between them. The CDR3 contains 15 residues. The CDR3 bases are TGTGCCACCAGTGATTTAAATTGGGACACCGGGGAGCTGTTTTTT. Amino acid sequence: CATSDLNWDTGELFF.

This sequence joins TRBV19 and TRBJ2-7; D gene unclear. The CDR3 has 14 amino acids. Trimming took 5 bases from V and 7 from J, leaving 18 bases between them. Germline-derived CDR1 and CDR2 are LNHDA and SQIVND (reference sequence). CDR3 in amino acids: CASSALGPTKEQYF. The CDR3 DNA follows: TGTGCCAGTAGTGCCTTGGGCCCTACGAAGGAGCAGTACTTC. Supplemented by reference TRBV19 and TRBJ2-7, the full variable domain reads DGGITQSPKYLFRKEGQNVTLSCEQNLNHDAMYWYRQDPGQGLRLIYYSQIVNDFQKGDIAEGYSVSREKKESFPLTVTSAQKNPTAFYLCASSALGPTKEQYFGPGTRLTVT.

J is TRBJ1-1 and V is TRBV27; 7 positions agree with TRBD1. This CDR3 has 15 residues. CDR1 is MNHEY, CDR2 SMNVEV, per germline (reference sequence). Germline trimming cut 3 bases from V and 2 bases from J; bases unmatched to any gene: 6. CDR3 residues: CASSLAGQINTEAFF. The CDR3 bases are TGTGCCAGCAGTTTGGCGGGACAGATCAACACTGAAGCTTTCTTT.

This clonotype was recorded once. The chain employs TRBV7-9 and TRBJ2-1; 9 bases match TRBD1. From germline, CDR1 is SEHNR and CDR2 FQNEAQ (reference sequence). V gave up 4 bases and J gave up 7 bases; unmatched junction bases: 8. This CDR3 contains 15 residues. The DNA for the CDR3 is TGTGCCAGCAGCTCCAGGGACAGGGCATTGAATGAGCAGTTCTTC. Protein: CASSSRDRALNEQFF.

The chain couples TRBV15 to TRBJ2-6, with TRBD2 as a possible D gene (5 bases). Germline V gene lookup returns CDR1 LNHNV and CDR2 YYDKDF (reference sequence). V dropped 6 bases and J dropped 1 base, with 19 bases sitting between them. CDR3 length equals 18 residues. For the CDR3, the DNA is TGTGCCACCAGTGGAGGTACCAGGTCGACTTCTGGGGCCAACGTCCTGACTTTC. Encoded protein: CATSGGTRSTSGANVLTF.

This clonotype occurred a few times. The chain uses TRBV5-1 and TRBJ2-7; D gene uncertain. CDR3 length: 14 residues. Germline CDR1 and CDR2: SGHRS and YFSETQ. Between the trimmed V and J ends, which lost 0 bases and 0 bases, there was a span of 7 bases. The CDR3 reads CASSLGVDSYEQYF. Here the CDR3 DNA reads TGCGCCAGCAGCTTGGGAGTGGACTCCTACGAGCAGTACTTC.

This sequence joins TRBV20-1 and TRBJ2-7; D call uncertain. CDR3 size: 12 residues. V was clipped by 0 bases and J by 8 bases, with 11 bases between them. Germline CDR1 and CDR2: DFQATT and SNEGSKA (reference sequence). This chain's CDR3 is CSARDSSFKQYF. CDR3 sequence (DNA): TGCAGTGCTAGAGACTCCAGCTTCAAGCAGTACTTC.

The genes are TRBV2 and TRBJ1-2; D is unclear. This CDR3 is 14 amino acids long. Trimming removed 7 bases at V and 0 bases at J, with 12 bases between. Germline CDR1 and CDR2: SNHLY and FYNNEI. The CDR3 DNA reads TGTGCCAGCACATGGAGGGAAGCTAACTATGGCTACACCTTC. This gives the protein CASTWREANYGYTF. The full variable domain, its missing parts supplied by reference TRBV2 and TRBJ1-2, is EPEVTQTPSHQVTQMGQEVILRCVPISNHLYFYWYRQILGQKVEFLVSFYNNEISEKSEIFDDQFSVERPDGSNFTLKIRSTKLEDSAMYFCASTWREANYGYTFGSGTRLTVV.

J is TRBJ2-3 and V is TRBV29-1; D is uncertain. CDR1 is SQVTM, CDR2 ANQGSEA, per germline. The V end was cut by 3 bases, the J end by 6 bases, with 4 bases between. CDR3 length: 10 amino acids. In DNA form, the CDR3 reads TGCAGCGTTGATACGGATACGCAGTATTTT. This translates into CSVDTDTQYF.

The chain recombines TRBV27 with TRBJ1-5; no clear D. V was cut by 5 bases and J by 2 bases, with 10 bases left in between. This CDR3 has 14 residues. Germline lookup yields CDR1 MNHEY and CDR2 SMNVEV (reference sequence). CDR3 coding DNA: TGTGCCAGCAGTCCCATTGGGGGCAATCAGCCCCAGCATTTT. Protein: CASSPIGGNQPQHF.

The CDR3 bases are TGCAGCGTTGATCACAGGCCCAAGAACTATGGCTACACCTTC. This gives the protein CSVDHRPKNYGYTF. This chain joins TRBV29-1 and TRBJ1-2; maybe TRBD1 (5 bases). CDR3 length equals 14 residues. With 3 bases removed from V and 2 bases from J, the gap between germline ends came to 13 bases. From germline, CDR1 is SQVTM and CDR2 ANQGSEA.

J is TRBJ2-5 and V is TRBV27; TRBD1 or TRBD2 may be the D gene (5 bases each). V lost 1 base to trimming and J lost 1 base, with 16 bases between them. The CDR3 consists of 17 residues. Germline assignment: CDR1 MNHEY and CDR2 SMNVEV (reference sequence). The CDR3 DNA reads as TGTGCCAGCAGTTTATTTGCTCTGGGACGCATCCAAGAGACCCAGTACTTC. Protein sequence: CASSLFALGRIQETQYF.

V is TRBV5-1 and J is TRBJ2-7; 8 positions agree with TRBD1. The junction had 3 bases not matched to a gene; V was cut back by 2 bases and J by 11 bases. Germline CDR1 is SGHRS and CDR2 is YFSETQ. CDR3 size: 11 residues. The CDR3: CASSFGQGEYF. DNA of the CDR3: TGCGCCAGCAGCTTCGGACAGGGCGAGTACTTC.

This chain links TRBV27 with TRBJ2-5; perhaps TRBD1 as D (6 bases). Germline V gives CDR1 MNHEY, CDR2 SMNVEV (reference sequence). CDR3 length: 16 amino acids. The V end lost 5 bases, the J end lost 1 base, and 17 bases lay between the germline ends. CDR3 bases: TGTGCCAGCAGTCTCAACCCATGGACAGTCCAAGAGACCCAGTACTTC. Protein: CASSLNPWTVQETQYF.

The V and J genes are TRBV20-1 and TRBJ2-7; D not resolved. This CDR3 contains 13 residues. Trimming removed 1 base from V and 1 base from J, with 8 bases in between. Germline-derived CDR1 and CDR2 are DFQATT and SNEGSKA (reference sequence). The CDR3 DNA follows: TGCAGTGCTAGAGGATCTGGGTCCTACGAGCAGTACTTC. As protein: CSARGSGSYEQYF.

The V and J genes are TRBV19 and TRBJ2-3, with 8 nucleotides matching TRBD1. The CDR3 extends over 14 amino acids. V lost 5 bases to trimming and J lost 4 bases; unmatched junction nucleotides: 5. Germline assignment: CDR1 LNHDA and CDR2 SQIVND (reference sequence). DNA of the CDR3: TGTGCCAGTAGTCTCGACAGGGGCGCAGATACGCAGTATTTT. Its protein is CASSLDRGADTQYF.

This sequence joins TRBV29-1 and TRBJ1-3; 8 nucleotides match TRBD1. The CDR3 is 13 residues long. Trimming removed 5 bases from V and 6 bases from J; junction bases left unmatched: 6. Germline CDR1 and CDR2: SQVTM and ANQGSEA. The CDR3 region is CSVTTTGENTIYF. CDR3 nucleotide sequence: TGCAGCGTTACAACGACAGGGGAAAACACCATATATTTT.

The chain has TRBV3-1 and TRBJ1-5, with D maybe TRBD1 (5 bases). The V gene's germline CDR1 is LGHDT and CDR2 YNNKEL (reference sequence). With 0 bases removed from V and 5 bases from J, the gap between germline ends came to 11 bases. The CDR3 contains 15 residues. The DNA of the CDR3 is TGTGCCAGCAGCCAAGATTTAGGGGCTGATCAGCCCCAGCATTTT. Residues: CASSQDLGADQPQHF.

This CDR3 is CASSEPWSNQPQHF. CDR3 sequence (DNA): TGTGCCAGCAGCGAACCCTGGTCAAATCAGCCCCAGCATTTT. The V gene is TRBV7-8, the J gene TRBJ1-5; no clear D. CDR1 is SGHVS and CDR2 is FQNEAQ in the germline V gene. Trimming cost V 5 bases and J 4 bases, with 12 bases left between them. This CDR3 region has 14 residues. Looking up the rest from reference TRBV7-8 and TRBJ1-5 gives the full variable domain: GAGVSQSPRYKVAKRGQDVALRCDPISGHVSLFWYQQALGQGPEFLTYFQNEAQLDKSGLPSDRFFAERPEGSVSTLKIQRTQQEDSAVYLCASSEPWSNQPQHFGDGTRLSIL.

The chain combines TRBV13 with TRBJ2-7; 9 nucleotides align to TRBD2. CDR1 PRHDT and CDR2 FYEKMQ come from the germline V gene (reference sequence). The CDR3 is 16 amino acids. V gave up 1 base and J gave up 5 bases; unmatched junction bases: 9. CDR3 coding DNA: TGTGCCAGCAGCTTAGCCGTAGCGGGAGAAATTCACGAGCAGTACTTC. It specifies CASSLAVAGEIHEQYF.

V usage is TRBV29-1 and J usage is TRBJ2-2; possible D gene TRBD2, 6 bases. The germline gives CDR1 SQVTM, CDR2 ANQGSEA. CDR3 size: 15 residues. The V end lost 0 bases, the J end lost 1 base, and 9 bases lay between the germline ends. The CDR3 nucleotides read TGCAGCGTTGAAGAATGGCGGGAGAACACCGGGGAGCTGTTTTTT. It codes for CSVEEWRENTGELFF.

The CDR3 sequence is CASSNVNEQFF. The DNA for the CDR3 is TGTGCCAGCAGTAACGTCAATGAGCAGTTCTTC. The gene calls are TRBV28 and TRBJ2-1; no reliable D call. Germline assignment: CDR1 MDHEN and CDR2 SYDVKM. This CDR3 contains 11 residues. The V and J ends lost 5 bases and 6 bases respectively, with 5 bases between them.

V usage is TRBV12-3 or TRBV12-4 and J usage is TRBJ1-2; D might be TRBD1 (5 bases). The V gene lost 6 bases and the J gene lost 7 bases, with 15 bases spanning the gap. The CDR3 has 13 residues. CDR3 nucleotide sequence: TGTGCCAGCAGCCCAGGGCGTCTCGGTGGCTACACCTTC. Amino acids: CASSPGRLGGYTF.

The rearrangement uses TRBV27 and TRBJ1-2; no definite D call. This CDR3 is built from 14 residues. V was clipped by 4 bases and J by 4 bases, with 13 bases between them. CDR1 MNHEY and CDR2 SMNVEV come from the germline V gene (reference sequence). Written as DNA, the CDR3 is TGTGCCAGCAGTTCAGCCGGCAGTCTCTATGGCTACACCTTC. This sequence encodes CASSSAGSLYGYTF.